Below, 25 T cell receptor beta chains from the same sample are listed, as sequenced in a study of OX40 agonist ivuxolimab in advanced cancers. Assay: immunoSEQ multiplex PCR; the TCRdb copy retains only in-frame clones and omits some. The sample yields 60,000 to 65,000 clones, about 88% seen once. The sequencing used CD4+ or CD8+ T cells sorted from blood, collected in a trial of the OX40 agonist ivuxolimab. These receptors were collected from an adult with an advanced solid tumor such as melanoma, head and neck, liver or kidney cancer.

This sequence joins TRBV2 and TRBJ2-1, with 10 nucleotides matching TRBD1. J gave up 6 bases and V 4 bases, and 6 bases lay outside the gene matches. CDR1 SNHLY and CDR2 FYNNEI come from the germline V gene. The CDR3 extends over 15 amino acids. The CDR3 DNA reads TGTGCCAGCAGTGTTTGGGACAGGGGAATCAATGAGCAGTTCTTC. This sequence encodes CASSVWDRGINEQFF.

The gene calls are TRBV19 and TRBJ2-6; D not certain. Germline V gene lookup returns CDR1 LNHDA and CDR2 SQIVND (reference sequence). Trimming left V 6 bases short and J 0 bases short, with 15 bases between. This CDR3 is 17 amino acids long. This CDR3 reads CASRVSHSSSGANVLTF. The CDR3 DNA reads as TGTGCCAGTAGGGTCAGCCATTCCAGCTCTGGGGCCAACGTCCTGACTTTC.

V gene TRBV4-2 combines with J gene TRBJ2-5, with D perhaps matching TRBD1 (6 bases). The CDR3 has 14 residues. V lost 5 bases, J lost 3 bases, and 13 bases lay in between. In germline, CDR1 is LGHNA, CDR2 YNFKEQ. CDR3 in DNA: TGTGCCAGCAGCTTGGGGGCAGGGGAAGAGACCCAGTACTTC. This gives the protein CASSLGAGEETQYF.

The chain carries TRBV2 and TRBJ2-7; possible D gene TRBD2, 6 bases. Germline CDR1 SNHLY, CDR2 FYNNEI. V was clipped by 6 bases and J by 2 bases, with 17 bases between them. The CDR3 covers 15 residues. The CDR3 loop reads CASSPFGGPPYEQYF. For the CDR3, the DNA is TGTGCCAGCAGCCCTTTCGGGGGTCCCCCCTACGAGCAGTACTTC.

The genes are TRBV11-3 and TRBJ2-2; the D gene is possibly TRBD2 (6 bases). V lost 5 bases and J lost 0, with 7 bases in between. The germline CDR1 and CDR2 sequences are SGHNT and YENEEA. The CDR3 is made up of 14 amino acids. The CDR3 region has the DNA TGTGCCAGCAGCACTAGCCCGAACACCGGGGAGCTGTTTTTT. Amino acid sequence: CASSTSPNTGELFF.

The gene calls are TRBV29-1 and TRBJ1-1; D is uncertain. Germline-derived CDR1 and CDR2 are SQVTM and ANQGSEA. This CDR3 contains 12 residues. The ends were cut back, 7 bases at V and 0 bases at J, with 9 bases in the middle. CDR3 DNA sequence: TGCAGCGGATCAGGTGTGAACACTGAAGCTTTCTTT. Encoded protein: CSGSGVNTEAFF.

The chain uses TRBV5-1 and TRBJ2-7, with 9 bases matching TRBD2. Losses at the gene ends were 4 bases for V and 5 bases for J; bases not matched to a gene: 13. Germline values: CDR1 SGHRS, CDR2 YFSETQ. The CDR3 is made up of 16 amino acids. As DNA, the CDR3 is TGCGCCAGCAGCCGGGGTGCGGGGGGGCCCAGGAACGAGCAGTACTTC. Protein sequence: CASSRGAGGPRNEQYF. Combining the CDR3 with reference TRBV5-1 and TRBJ2-7 gives the whole variable domain KAGVTQTPRYLIKTRGQQVTLSCSPISGHRSVSWYQQTPGQGLQFLFEYFSETQRNKGNFPGRFSGRQFSNSRSEMNVSTLELGDSALYLCASSRGAGGPRNEQYFGPGTRLTVT.

The rearrangement uses TRBV5-3 and TRBJ1-1, with a possible D match to TRBD1 (5 bases). TRBV5-3 is flagged as an ORF with uncertain function. The ends were cut back, 0 bases at V and 1 base at J, with 10 bases in the middle. CDR3 length: 15 residues. The CDR3 sequence is CARSLVGRWNTEAFF. In nucleotides, the CDR3 is TGTGCCAGAAGCTTGGTGGGGCGGTGGAACACTGAAGCTTTCTTT.

This rearrangement joins TRBV18 to TRBJ2-6, with 7 bases identical to TRBD1. Losses at the gene ends were 3 bases for V and 1 base for J; bases not matched to a gene: 3. This CDR3 has 16 amino acids. In germline, CDR1 is KGHSH, CDR2 LQKENI. The CDR3 bases are TGTGCCAGCTCACCCCAGGGACAGTCTGGGGCCAACGTCCTGACTTTC. This translates into CASSPQGQSGANVLTF.

The V call is TRBV6-5, the J call TRBJ1-3; D uncertain. The ends were cut back, 8 bases at V and 0 bases at J, with 11 bases in the middle. This CDR3 spans 14 amino acids. Germline V CDR1 and CDR2: MNHEY, SVGAGI. CDR3 amino acids: CASQRLPSGNTIYF. The CDR3 coding sequence is TGTGCCAGCCAACGACTGCCCTCTGGAAACACCATATATTTT.

The chain recombines TRBV2 with TRBJ2-7; 8 bases fit TRBD1. The CDR3 runs 13 residues. Germline V CDR1 and CDR2: SNHLY, FYNNEI. Trimming took 5 bases from V and 3 from J; bases not matched to a gene: 3. The CDR3 reads CASSLDRDYEQYF. CDR3 bases: TGTGCCAGCAGTTTGGACAGGGACTACGAGCAGTACTTC.

This sequence joins TRBV5-6 and TRBJ2-7, with 10 bases that match TRBD2. CDR3 size: 14 residues. J was trimmed by 6 bases and V by 6 bases; bases with no gene match: 9. CDR1 is SGHDT, CDR2 YYEEEE, per germline. The CDR3 sequence is CASTLLAGPGEQYF. The CDR3 DNA follows: TGTGCCAGCACCTTACTAGCGGGGCCCGGCGAGCAGTACTTC. Using reference TRBV5-6 and TRBJ2-7 for the parts outside the CDR3, the full variable domain is DAGVTQSPTHLIKTRGQQVTLRCSPKSGHDTVSWYQQALGQGPQFIFQYYEEEERQRGNFPDRFSGHQFPNYSSELNVNALLLGDSALYLCASTLLAGPGEQYFGPGTRLTVT.

The chain couples TRBV5-1 to TRBJ2-7; possibly TRBD1 or TRBD2 for D (5 bases each). Germline V gene lookup returns CDR1 SGHRS and CDR2 YFSETQ. The V and J ends lost 4 bases and 3 bases respectively, with 14 bases between them. This CDR3 has 14 amino acids. The CDR3 DNA is TGCGCCAGCAGCCGGGACCGTCAATTCTACGAGCAGTACTTC. Its protein product is CASSRDRQFYEQYF.

The V and J genes are TRBV14 and TRBJ1-1; possibly TRBD1 for D (6 bases). CDR1 SGHDN and CDR2 FVKESK come from the germline V gene. The CDR3 is 13 residues long. V lost 7 bases and J 2 bases, leaving 11 bases between the germline ends. CDR3 region: CASTGTPNTEAFF. Here the CDR3 DNA reads TGTGCCAGCACCGGGACACCTAACACTGAAGCTTTCTTT. Full variable domain (missing parts from reference TRBV14 and TRBJ1-1): EAGVTQFPSHSVIEKGQTVTLRCDPISGHDNLYWYRRVMGKEIKFLLHFVKESKQDESGMPNNRFLAERTGGTYSTLKVQPAELEDSGVYFCASTGTPNTEAFFGQGTRLTVV.

The J gene is TRBJ2-2, the V gene TRBV7-2, with D hard to call. The germline V gene has CDR1 SGHTA and CDR2 FQGNSA. Trimming took 5 bases from V and 5 from J, leaving 12 bases between them. This CDR3 comprises 14 residues. As DNA, the CDR3 is TGTGCCAGCAGCCCAGACGTGAGAACCGGGGAGCTGTTTTTT. Residues: CASSPDVRTGELFF. Full variable domain (outside the CDR3, taken from reference TRBV7-2 and TRBJ2-2): GAGVSQSPSNKVTEKGKDVELRCDPISGHTALYWYRQSLGQGLEFLIYFQGNSAPDKSGLPSDRFSAERTGGSVSTLTIQRTQQEDSAVYLCASSPDVRTGELFFGEGSRLTVL.

V gene TRBV5-4 combines with J gene TRBJ2-5; the D gene is possibly TRBD1 (5 bases). V was pared by 1 base and J by 2 bases, with 6 bases between. This CDR3 contains 13 residues. Germline CDR1 SGHNT, CDR2 YYREEE (reference sequence). The CDR3 DNA is TGTGCCAGCAGCTTGCGACAGCAAGAGACCCAGTACTTC. It yields the protein CASSLRQQETQYF.

The chain links TRBV28 to TRBJ2-7, with 9 nucleotides matching TRBD1. Trimming cost V 5 bases and J 4 bases; bases outside gene matches: 9. Germline-derived CDR1 and CDR2 are MDHEN and SYDVKM. This CDR3 spans 15 amino acids. CDR3 sequence (DNA): TGTGCCAGCAGTGGAAGGGACAGGGACATTTACGAGCAGTACTTC. It is translated as CASSGRDRDIYEQYF. Drawing the rest from reference TRBV28 and TRBJ2-7, the complete variable domain is DVKVTQSSRYLVKRTGEKVFLECVQDMDHENMFWYRQDPGLGLRLIYFSYDVKMKEKGDIPEGYSVSREKKERFSLILESASTNQTSMYLCASSGRDRDIYEQYFGPGTRLTVT.

The CDR3 loop is CASSIAAGTVFF. The CDR3 region has the DNA TGTGCCAGTAGTATAGCGGCAGGGACGGTGTTTTTT. The rearrangement links TRBV19 to TRBJ1-4; D is possibly TRBD1 (5 bases). V lost 1 base, J lost 15 bases, and 12 bases lay in between. CDR1 LNHDA and CDR2 SQIVND come from the germline V gene (reference sequence). The CDR3 is made up of 12 amino acids.

V is TRBV7-2 and J is TRBJ2-2; D possibly corresponds to TRBD1 (5 bases). The germline V gene encodes CDR1 SGHTA and CDR2 FQGNSA. The CDR3 runs 15 residues. Trimming took off 3 bases at V and 3 bases at J, with 11 bases between the two ends. The CDR3 DNA sequence: TGTGCCAGCAGCTTTATCGACAGAGACACCGGGGAGCTGTTTTTT. Its translation is CASSFIDRDTGELFF.

This clone was seen a handful of times. The CDR3 region is CAPGLAGLGETQYF. The CDR3 bases are TGTGCCCCGGGACTAGCGGGGCTGGGAGAGACCCAGTACTTC. The chain couples TRBV28 to TRBJ2-5, with TRBD2 matching 13 bases. V was clipped by 11 bases and J by 4 bases; unmatched bases: 7. CDR3 length equals 14 residues. In germline, CDR1 is MDHEN, CDR2 SYDVKM.

To note about this clone: The junction shows a germline mismatch at one end, possibly a read error. The V gene is TRBV18, the J gene TRBJ2-7, with 10 positions matching TRBD1. The CDR3 is 15 residues long. CDR1 is KGHSH, CDR2 LQKENI, per germline. CDR3 residues: CASSPLGQGVYEQYF. The CDR3 nucleotides read TGTGCCAGCTCTCCACTAGGACAGGGGGTTTACGAGCAGTACTTC.

This clone came up once. CDR3 nucleotides: TGTGCCAGCAGCCTCGGGACAGGCCGCAATCAGCCCCAGCATTTT. As protein: CASSLGTGRNQPQHF. This rearrangement joins TRBV7-9 to TRBJ1-5; the match to TRBD1 covers 8 bases. Germline V lookup: CDR1 SEHNR, CDR2 FQNEAQ (reference sequence). The CDR3 totals 15 residues. V lost 5 bases to trimming and J lost 2 bases; unmatched junction nucleotides: 5.

CDR3 sequence: CASSSQGIANTGELFF. The CDR3 DNA reads TGTGCCAGCAGCTCACAGGGAATCGCGAACACCGGGGAGCTGTTTTTT. The chain has TRBV5-4 and TRBJ2-2; perhaps TRBD1 as D (6 bases). The CDR3 consists of 16 residues. Germline values: CDR1 SGHNT, CDR2 YYREEE (reference sequence). V was clipped by 3 bases and J by 0 bases, with 12 bases between them.

V is TRBV19 and J is TRBJ2-7; no definite D call. Germline CDR1 is LNHDA and CDR2 is SQIVND (reference sequence). CDR3 length equals 13 residues. V shed 1 base and J shed 2 bases, with 6 bases lying between them. The CDR3 DNA sequence: TGTGCCAGTAGTATAGGTGAGACCTACGAGCAGTACTTC. Protein sequence: CASSIGETYEQYF.

The chain carries TRBV25-1 and TRBJ2-2; D gene ambiguous. The CDR3 is 16 residues long. Germline values: CDR1 MGHDK, CDR2 SYGVNS. V lost 0 bases to trimming and J lost 2 bases, with 10 bases between them. The CDR3 reads CASSEYIPLNTGELFF. The DNA of the CDR3 is TGTGCCAGCAGTGAATATATTCCGCTTAACACCGGGGAGCTGTTTTTT.